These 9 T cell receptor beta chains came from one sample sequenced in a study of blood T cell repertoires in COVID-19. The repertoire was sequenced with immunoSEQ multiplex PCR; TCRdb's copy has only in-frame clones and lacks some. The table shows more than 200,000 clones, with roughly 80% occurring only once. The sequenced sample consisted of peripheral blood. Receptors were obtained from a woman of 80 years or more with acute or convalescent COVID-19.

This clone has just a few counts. The CDR3 protein is CAISETGSEQYF. The CDR3 region has the DNA TGTGCCATCAGTGAGACGGGATCCGAGCAGTACTTC. This sequence joins TRBV10-3 and TRBJ2-7, with D tentatively TRBD2 (5 bases). The germline CDR1 and CDR2 sequences are ENHRY and SYGVKD. The V end was cut by 2 bases, the J end by 6 bases, with 8 bases between. The CDR3 covers 12 residues.

CDR3 coding DNA: TGTGCCATCAGTGCCCCAGGGGGGAACACTGAAGCTTTCTTT. Residues: CAISAPGGNTEAFF. The J gene is TRBJ1-1, the V gene TRBV10-3; TRBD1 matches at 7 bases. V was clipped by 4 bases and J by 1 base; unmatched bases: 3. CDR1 and CDR2 (germline): ENHRY, SYGVKD. The length of the CDR3 is 14 residues.

In nucleotides, the CDR3 is TGTGCCAGCACCTCCCAGGGTACAGGAAACACCATATATTTT. It codes for CASTSQGTGNTIYF. J is TRBJ1-3 and V is TRBV28, with D possibly being TRBD1 (5 bases). Germline CDR1 reads MDHEN; CDR2 reads SYDVKM. The CDR3 is 14 amino acids. V was pared by 7 bases and J by 4 bases, with 14 bases between.

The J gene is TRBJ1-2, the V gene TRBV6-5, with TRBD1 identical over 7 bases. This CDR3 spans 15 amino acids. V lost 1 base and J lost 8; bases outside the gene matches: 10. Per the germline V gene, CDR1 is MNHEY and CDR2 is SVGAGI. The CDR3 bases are TGTGCCAGCAGTTACTTGGACAGGTGGGGCCTGGGCTACACCTTC. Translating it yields CASSYLDRWGLGYTF.

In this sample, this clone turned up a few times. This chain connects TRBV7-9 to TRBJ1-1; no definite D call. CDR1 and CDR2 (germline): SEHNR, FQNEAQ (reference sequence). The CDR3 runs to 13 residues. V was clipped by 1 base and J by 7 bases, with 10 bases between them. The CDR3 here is CASSLGSEVEAFF. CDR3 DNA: TGTGCCAGCAGCTTAGGATCCGAGGTTGAAGCTTTCTTT.

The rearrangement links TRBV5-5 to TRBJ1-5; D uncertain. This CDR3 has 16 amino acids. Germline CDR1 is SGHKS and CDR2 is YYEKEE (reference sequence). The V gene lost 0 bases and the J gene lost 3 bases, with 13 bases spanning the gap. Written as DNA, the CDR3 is TGTGCCAGCAGCTTGGGGGCTCCGGGATACAATCAGCCCCAGCATTTT. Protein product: CASSLGAPGYNQPQHF.

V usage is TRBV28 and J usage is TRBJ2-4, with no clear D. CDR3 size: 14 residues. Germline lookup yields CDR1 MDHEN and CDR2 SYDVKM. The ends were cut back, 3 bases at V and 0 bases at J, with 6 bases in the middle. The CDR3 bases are TGTGCCAGCAGTTTTCCCATAGCCAAAAACATTCAGTACTTC. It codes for CASSFPIAKNIQYF.

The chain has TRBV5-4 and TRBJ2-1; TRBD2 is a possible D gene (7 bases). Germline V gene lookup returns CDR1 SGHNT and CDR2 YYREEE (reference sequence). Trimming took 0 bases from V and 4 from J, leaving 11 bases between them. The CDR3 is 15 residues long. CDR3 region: CASSLVGGAYNEQFF. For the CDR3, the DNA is TGTGCCAGCAGCTTGGTGGGGGGGGCTTACAATGAGCAGTTCTTC.

CDR3: CASSSMNSGTGELFF. CDR3 in DNA: TGTGCCAGCAGCTCAATGAACTCGGGCACCGGGGAGCTGTTTTTT. The rearrangement joins TRBV11-3 to TRBJ2-2; D gene unclear. The CDR3 totals 15 residues. Trimming removed 4 bases from V and 4 bases from J, with 13 bases in between. Germline assignment: CDR1 SGHNT and CDR2 YENEEA.